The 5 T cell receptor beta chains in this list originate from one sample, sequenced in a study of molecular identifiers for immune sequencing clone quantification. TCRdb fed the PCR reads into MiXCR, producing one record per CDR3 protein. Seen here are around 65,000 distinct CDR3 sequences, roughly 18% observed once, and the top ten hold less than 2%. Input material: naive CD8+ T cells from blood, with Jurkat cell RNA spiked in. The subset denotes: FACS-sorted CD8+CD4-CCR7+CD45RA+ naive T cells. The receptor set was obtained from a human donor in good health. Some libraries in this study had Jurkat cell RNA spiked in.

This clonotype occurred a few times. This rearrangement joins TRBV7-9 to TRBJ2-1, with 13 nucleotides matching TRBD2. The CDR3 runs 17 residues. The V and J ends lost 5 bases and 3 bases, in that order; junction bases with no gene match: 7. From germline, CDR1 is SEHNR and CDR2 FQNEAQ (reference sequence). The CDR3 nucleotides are TGTGCCAGCAGCCTCGGACTAGCGGGAGCCCGCTACAATGAGCAGTTCTTC. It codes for CASSLGLAGARYNEQFF.

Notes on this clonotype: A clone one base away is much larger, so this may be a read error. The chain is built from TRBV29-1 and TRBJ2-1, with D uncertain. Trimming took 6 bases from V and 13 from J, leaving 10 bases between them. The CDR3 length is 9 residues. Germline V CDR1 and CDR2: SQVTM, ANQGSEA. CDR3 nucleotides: TGCAGCGTAGGGAAAACTCAGTTCTTC. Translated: CSVGKTQFF.

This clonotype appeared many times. CDR3 in DNA: TGTGCCAGCAGTTTCTTGGGTACCAGCAATCAGCCCCAGCATTTT. This sequence encodes CASSFLGTSNQPQHF. V is TRBV28 and J is TRBJ1-5; no definite D call. The CDR3 is 15 residues long. Trimming cost V 3 bases and J 1 base, with 10 bases left between them. Germline V lookup: CDR1 MDHEN, CDR2 SYDVKM.

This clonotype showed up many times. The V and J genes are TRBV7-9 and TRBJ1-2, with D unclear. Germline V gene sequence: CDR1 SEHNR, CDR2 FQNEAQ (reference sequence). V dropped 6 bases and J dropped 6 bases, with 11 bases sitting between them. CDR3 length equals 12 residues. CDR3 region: CASRILTDGYTF. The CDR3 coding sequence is TGTGCCAGCAGAATTTTGACGGATGGCTACACCTTC.

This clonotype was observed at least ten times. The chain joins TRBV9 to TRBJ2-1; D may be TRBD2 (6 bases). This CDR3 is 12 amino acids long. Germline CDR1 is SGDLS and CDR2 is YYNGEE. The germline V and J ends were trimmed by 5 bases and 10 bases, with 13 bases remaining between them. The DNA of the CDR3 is TGTGCCAGCAGTTATGACAGCGGGGAGCAGTTCTTC. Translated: CASSYDSGEQFF.